These 27 T cell receptor beta chains were all obtained from the same sample, sequenced in a study of beta chain features in type 1 diabetes. Overall study results and limits: Type 1 diabetes patients showed a moderate but significant shortening of TCRB CDR3s in all four CD4+ subsets.

No antigen has been identified for these receptors. Sequencing targeted expressed TCRB transcripts, as all isolated RNA had been reverse transcribed. Sequencing used immunoSEQ multiplex PCR; TCRdb keeps in-frame clones, though not all of them. Here the sample spans 130,000 or so clones, 7% to 10% being singletons. Sample: central memory CD4+ T cells from blood. Source of these receptors: a man aged 30 to 45 with type 1 diabetes.

The chain joins TRBV6-6 to TRBJ2-3; tentative D call: TRBD1 (5 bases). Germline values: CDR1 MNHNY, CDR2 SVGAGI (reference sequence). Trimming cost V 6 bases and J 0 bases, with 16 bases left between them. The CDR3 has 16 residues. CDR3: CASSLRIGASTDTQYF. CDR3 in DNA: TGTGCCAGCAGCCTTAGGATTGGGGCAAGCACAGATACGCAGTATTTT.

The rearrangement joins TRBV10-3 to TRBJ1-5, with 7 nucleotides matching TRBD1. The CDR3 length is 16 residues. J lost 1 base, V lost 6 bases, and 9 bases had no gene match. The germline V gene has CDR1 ENHRY and CDR2 SYGVKD. This CDR3 reads CAISRQGVGSNQPQHF. The DNA of the CDR3 is TGTGCCATCAGCCGCCAGGGGGTAGGGAGCAATCAGCCCCAGCATTTT.

This clone was observed a handful of times. The genes are TRBV6-1 and TRBJ2-7; D ambiguous. With 2 bases removed from V and 6 bases from J, the gap between germline ends came to 8 bases. The germline CDR1 and CDR2 sequences are MNHNS and SASEGT. This CDR3 contains 12 residues. Here the CDR3 reads CASSELKSEQYF. The CDR3 DNA follows: TGTGCCAGCAGTGAACTAAAAAGCGAGCAGTACTTC.

This chain uses TRBV4-1 with TRBJ2-3, with TRBD1 matching 8 bases. The ends lost 0 bases at V and 8 bases at J; junction bases unmatched: 13. The CDR3 has 17 amino acids. In germline, CDR1 is MGHRA, CDR2 YSYEKL. The CDR3 DNA reads as TGCGCCAGCAGCCAAGAGAGTCAGGGGGCTGGGGGAGGTACGCAGTATTTT. This gives the protein CASSQESQGAGGGTQYF.

The chain is built from TRBV7-2 and TRBJ1-2; TRBD1 might be the D (5 bases). Between the trimmed V and J ends, which lost 5 bases and 4 bases, there was a span of 11 bases. In germline, CDR1 is SGHTA, CDR2 FQGNSA. The CDR3 has 13 amino acids. The CDR3 spells CASSPDSSYGYTF. DNA of the CDR3: TGTGCCAGCAGCCCTGACAGTTCCTATGGCTACACCTTC.

The chain couples TRBV18 to TRBJ2-1; D uncertain. The CDR3 has 13 amino acids. CDR1 KGHSH and CDR2 LQKENI come from the germline V gene. The V end was cut by 3 bases, the J end by 7 bases, with 10 bases between. CDR3: CASSPLQFNEQFF. The CDR3 bases are TGTGCCAGCTCACCGCTGCAGTTTAATGAGCAGTTCTTC.

This clone was observed a handful of times. The chain has TRBV27 and TRBJ2-5; TRBD2 agrees at 12 bases. Germline lookup yields CDR1 MNHEY and CDR2 SMNVEV (reference sequence). V was clipped by 5 bases and J by 4 bases; unmatched bases: 14. The CDR3 covers 18 residues. DNA of the CDR3: TGTGCCAGCAGTGGGTCCGGGACTAGCGGGCCGAGGGGAGAGACCCAGTACTTC. This codes for CASSGSGTSGPRGETQYF.

A few counts support this clone. The chain recombines TRBV2 with TRBJ2-5; TRBD2 agrees at 9 bases. V shed 11 bases and J 2 bases; nucleotides not matched to a gene: 6. The CDR3 totals 13 residues. CDR1 SNHLY and CDR2 FYNNEI come from the germline V gene. The chain's CDR3 is CASQRGAQETQYF. The CDR3 DNA follows: TGTGCCTCCCAGCGGGGGGCACAAGAGACCCAGTACTTC.

This clone was observed a few times. This sequence joins TRBV5-6 and TRBJ1-2; tentatively, D is TRBD1 (6 bases). Germline CDR1 and CDR2: SGHDT and YYEEEE. The germline V and J ends were trimmed by 0 bases and 4 bases, with 10 bases remaining between them. This CDR3 comprises 14 residues. CDR3 sequence (DNA): TGTGCCAGCAGCTTGGATGGCAGGGGCTATGGCTACACCTTC. Its translation: CASSLDGRGYGYTF.

The table lists this clone with a few counts. The chain uses TRBV30 and TRBJ1-1; D gene uncertain. The V end lost 1 base, the J end lost 9 bases, and 9 bases lay between the germline ends. Per the germline V gene, CDR1 is GTSNPN and CDR2 is SVGIG (reference sequence). The CDR3 runs to 11 residues. The CDR3 coding sequence is TGTGCCTGGAGTGAGGTGGAGAAAGCTTTCTTT. Its translation: CAWSEVEKAFF.

This clone was found a few times. The gene calls are TRBV5-1 and TRBJ1-1, with 7 bases aligning to TRBD1. The CDR3 is 15 amino acids. With V trimmed by 0 bases and J by 1 base, 3 bases remained unmatched. The V gene's germline CDR1 is SGHRS and CDR2 YFSETQ. This CDR3 is CASSLAGTENTEAFF. In nucleotides, the CDR3 is TGCGCCAGCAGCTTGGCCGGGACAGAGAACACTGAAGCTTTCTTT.

This clone was recorded a few times. The chain uses TRBV29-1 and TRBJ1-2; 9 bases are a match to TRBD1. Germline V gives CDR1 SQVTM, CDR2 ANQGSEA. The J segment lost 7 bases and the V segment lost 4 bases, leaving 4 bases of the junction unmatched. The CDR3 extends over 12 amino acids. The CDR3 sequence: CSVAGTGSGYTF. In DNA form, the CDR3 reads TGCAGCGTTGCCGGGACAGGGTCTGGCTACACCTTC.

The rearrangement uses TRBV28 and TRBJ2-7; weak D call: TRBD1 (5 bases). Trimming removed 2 bases from V and 5 bases from J, with 13 bases in between. The CDR3 totals 14 residues. Per the germline V gene, CDR1 is MDHEN and CDR2 is SYDVKM. This CDR3 is CASSLRQGGDEQYF. CDR3 bases: TGTGCCAGCAGTTTACGTCAGGGTGGGGACGAGCAGTACTTC.

The chain carries TRBV2 and TRBJ2-5; 9 bases are shared with TRBD2. There are 15 residues in the CDR3. Trimming at V came to 4 bases and at J to 3 bases, leaving 6 bases not matched to a gene. Germline V lookup: CDR1 SNHLY, CDR2 FYNNEI. CDR3 nucleotide sequence: TGTGCCAGCAGTGCGGGACTAGCTACAAAAGAGACCCAGTACTTC. It is translated as CASSAGLATKETQYF.

This clone was observed a few times. The V and J genes are TRBV9 and TRBJ2-1, with 11 bases matching TRBD1. The CDR3 is made up of 17 amino acids. V was pared by 0 bases and J by 9 bases, with 11 bases of the junction left unmatched. Germline V lookup: CDR1 SGDLS, CDR2 YYNGEE. The CDR3 here is CASSVEGQGAYRSEQFF. CDR3 bases: TGTGCCAGCAGCGTAGAAGGACAGGGGGCATATCGTAGTGAGCAGTTCTTC.

V gene TRBV28 combines with J gene TRBJ2-1; a possible D gene is TRBD1 (6 bases). Per the germline V gene, CDR1 is MDHEN and CDR2 is SYDVKM. This CDR3 contains 13 residues. V was pared by 3 bases and J by 8 bases, with 11 bases between. CDR3 residues: CASSFEGVDEQFF. CDR3 DNA sequence: TGTGCCAGCAGTTTTGAGGGGGTGGATGAGCAGTTCTTC.

This clone showed up just a few times. The chain couples TRBV5-1 to TRBJ2-7, with a tentative D call TRBD1 (5 bases). Per germline, CDR1 SGHRS and CDR2 YFSETQ. The CDR3 contains 15 residues. Deletions cut 2 bases from V and 3 bases from J, with 15 bases between. Here the CDR3 reads CASSLIPGRDYEQYF. The CDR3 region has the DNA TGCGCCAGCAGCTTAATTCCGGGCAGGGACTACGAGCAGTACTTC. The full variable domain, in which reference TRBV5-1 and TRBJ2-7 provide the parts outside the CDR3, is KAGVTQTPRYLIKTRGQQVTLSCSPISGHRSVSWYQQTPGQGLQFLFEYFSETQRNKGNFPGRFSGRQFSNSRSEMNVSTLELGDSALYLCASSLIPGRDYEQYFGPGTRLTVT.

This clone turned up a few times. This chain connects TRBV5-1 to TRBJ2-3; 7 bases line up with TRBD1. Germline V gene lookup returns CDR1 SGHRS and CDR2 YFSETQ. The CDR3 loop spans 16 amino acids. Trimming at V came to 5 bases and at J to 1 base, leaving 10 bases not matched to a gene. The CDR3 reads CASRAATGPGTDTQYF. CDR3 in DNA: TGCGCCAGCAGGGCCGCGACAGGGCCGGGCACAGATACGCAGTATTTT.

V and J are TRBV4-2 and TRBJ2-2, with no clear D. Trimming removed 5 bases at V and 1 base at J, with 8 bases between. The CDR3 has 14 amino acids. Germline CDR1 reads LGHNA; CDR2 reads YNFKEQ. For the CDR3, the DNA is TGTGCCAGCAGCTTAGATGTGAACACCGGGGAGCTGTTTTTT. This codes for CASSLDVNTGELFF.

This clone appeared a few times. This chain connects TRBV4-2 to TRBJ2-5; D ambiguous. The CDR3 loop spans 14 amino acids. The germline V and J ends were trimmed by 1 base and 2 bases, with 8 bases remaining between them. Germline lookup yields CDR1 LGHNA and CDR2 YNFKEQ. CDR3 loop: CASSQGTEQETQYF. CDR3 DNA sequence: TGTGCCAGCAGCCAAGGAACAGAACAAGAGACCCAGTACTTC.

A few counts support this clone. CDR3 DNA sequence: TGTGCCACCAGCAGAGATGGGACAGATGGCTACACCTTC. Protein sequence: CATSRDGTDGYTF. This chain joins TRBV15 and TRBJ1-2; 7 bases match TRBD1. CDR3 length: 13 amino acids. Trimming removed 0 bases from V and 6 bases from J; junction bases left unmatched: 1. The germline V gene encodes CDR1 LNHNV and CDR2 YYDKDF (reference sequence). The full variable domain, in which reference TRBV15 and TRBJ1-2 provide the parts outside the CDR3, is DAMVIQNPRYQVTQFGKPVTLSCSQTLNHNVMYWYQQKSSQAPKLLFHYYDKDFNNEADTPDNFQSRRPNTSFCFLDIRSPGLGDTAMYLCATSRDGTDGYTFGSGTRLTVV.

This clone showed up just a few times. The chain carries TRBV5-1 and TRBJ2-7; D gene ambiguous. With 5 bases removed from V and 4 bases from J, the gap between germline ends came to 10 bases. Germline CDR1 and CDR2: SGHRS and YFSETQ. The CDR3 runs to 12 residues. The CDR3 DNA follows: TGCGCCAGCAGTCCAGGAACGTACGAGCAGTACTTC. This codes for CASSPGTYEQYF.

V is TRBV28 and J is TRBJ1-4; D uncertain. V was shortened by 6 bases and J by 7 bases, with 12 bases between the two germline ends. Germline V gene data show CDR1 as MDHEN and CDR2 as SYDVKM. CDR3 size: 13 residues. CDR3 amino acids: CASRPGSIEKLFF. CDR3 DNA sequence: TGTGCCAGCAGACCAGGTTCTATTGAAAAACTGTTTTTT.

This clone was counted a few times. This rearrangement joins TRBV2 to TRBJ2-5; 7 bases are shared with TRBD2. J was trimmed by 5 bases and V by 4 bases; bases with no gene match: 4. The CDR3 covers 13 residues. CDR1 SNHLY and CDR2 FYNNEI come from the germline V gene. The CDR3 spells CASSGDSGETQYF. The DNA of the CDR3 is TGTGCCAGCAGTGGGGATAGCGGGGAGACCCAGTACTTC. Variable domain in full (rest from reference TRBV2 and TRBJ2-5): EPEVTQTPSHQVTQMGQEVILRCVPISNHLYFYWYRQILGQKVEFLVSFYNNEISEKSEIFDDQFSVERPDGSNFTLKIRSTKLEDSAMYFCASSGDSGETQYFGPGTRLLVL.

This clone was seen only a few times. The J gene is TRBJ1-1, the V gene TRBV20-1; tentative D call: TRBD1 (5 bases). Per the germline V gene, CDR1 is DFQATT and CDR2 is SNEGSKA (reference sequence). V shed 4 bases and J shed 8 bases, with 11 bases lying between them. The CDR3 loop spans 11 amino acids. CDR3 in amino acids: CSAMRGEEAFF. CDR3 sequence (DNA): TGCAGTGCTATGCGGGGGGAAGAAGCTTTCTTT.

This clone was picked up a small number of times. The genes are TRBV5-1 and TRBJ1-2; 10 bases line up with TRBD1. V lost 0 bases to trimming and J lost 7 bases; unmatched junction nucleotides: 9. This CDR3 is built from 16 residues. From germline, CDR1 is SGHRS and CDR2 YFSETQ. The CDR3 DNA follows: TGCGCCAGCAGCTTGGAGACAGGGGGCGCCATCCTTGGCTACACCTTC. Translated: CASSLETGGAILGYTF.

This clone was counted only a few times. The genes are TRBV5-1 and TRBJ1-6; D perhaps matches TRBD1 (5 bases). The CDR3 length is 15 residues. Per germline, CDR1 SGHRS and CDR2 YFSETQ. V dropped 6 bases and J dropped 10 bases, with 20 bases sitting between them. The DNA for the CDR3 is TGCGCCAGCAAAGAGAGGGTCGGGGGTGACTCACCCCTCCACTTT. This encodes CASKERVGGDSPLHF. Complete variable domain (other parts from reference TRBV5-1 and TRBJ1-6): KAGVTQTPRYLIKTRGQQVTLSCSPISGHRSVSWYQQTPGQGLQFLFEYFSETQRNKGNFPGRFSGRQFSNSRSEMNVSTLELGDSALYLCASKERVGGDSPLHFGNGTRLTVT.